The 25 T cell receptor beta chains below all came from one sample that was sequenced in a study of T cells in Graves' hyperthyroidism and ophthalmopathy. RNA transcripts yielded amplified TCR beta CDR3 regions. Primed by the HTBI set, a first-round RT-PCR was run on the TCR CDR3. TCRdb passed the multiplex PCR reads through MiXCR, listing each CDR3 protein once. This sample yields around 300,000 distinct CDR3 sequences, of which roughly 13% are seen a single time; 7.9% belongs to the top ten. Material: blood. These receptors were obtained from a woman in her 40s with Graves' hyperthyroidism.

This clonotype was seen many times. The chain carries TRBV29-1 and TRBJ2-3; TRBD2 matches at 8 bases. This CDR3 has 13 residues. The junction had 3 bases not matched to a gene; V was cut back by 2 bases and J by 5 bases. The germline CDR1 and CDR2 sequences are SQVTM and ANQGSEA. The CDR3 DNA sequence: TGCAGCGTTGAAAGTGCGGGAGGAGATACGCAGTATTTT. It translates to CSVESAGGDTQYF.

This clonotype was detected ten times or more. V is TRBV28 and J is TRBJ1-4; TRBD1 is a possible D gene (6 bases). Per germline, CDR1 MDHEN and CDR2 SYDVKM. The CDR3 sequence is 16 residues long. The V and J ends lost 3 bases and 3 bases respectively, with 14 bases between them. The CDR3 region is CASSFPTGKSNEKLFF. The CDR3 DNA is TGTGCCAGCAGTTTTCCCACAGGGAAATCTAATGAAAAACTGTTTTTT.

This clonotype was seen a handful of times. The chain is built from TRBV10-3 and TRBJ2-2; unclear D gene. The CDR3 has 16 residues. V was trimmed by 0 bases and J by 0 bases, leaving 8 bases between them. CDR1 ENHRY and CDR2 SYGVKD come from the germline V gene. CDR3: CAISESTDANTGELFF. The CDR3 DNA sequence: TGTGCCATCAGTGAGTCGACGGACGCGAACACCGGGGAGCTGTTTTTT.

V gene TRBV11-2 combines with J gene TRBJ2-7; possibly TRBD1 for D (6 bases). The CDR3 is 13 residues long. Germline V gives CDR1 SGHAT, CDR2 FQNNGV. With 4 bases removed from V and 3 bases from J, the gap between germline ends came to 10 bases. CDR3 region: CASSSDSYYEQYF. The CDR3 DNA follows: TGTGCCAGCAGCTCGGACAGCTACTACGAGCAGTACTTC.

This clonotype was found many times. The V call is TRBV3-1, the J call TRBJ2-3, with 11 bases that match TRBD2. The CDR3 runs 15 residues. Germline CDR1 and CDR2: LGHDT and YNNKEL (reference sequence). V was pared by 8 bases and J by 4 bases, with 8 bases of the junction left unmatched. CDR3 sequence reads: CASGGMTSGADTQYF. The CDR3 nucleotides are TGTGCCAGCGGAGGGATGACTAGCGGGGCAGATACGCAGTATTTT.

This clonotype was seen many times. The J gene is TRBJ1-2, the V gene TRBV20-1; a weak D match, TRBD1 (6 bases). Trimming cost V 7 bases and J 2 bases, with 17 bases left between them. Germline V gives CDR1 DFQATT, CDR2 SNEGSKA (reference sequence). CDR3 size: 14 residues. CDR3 region: CSDTGTQANYGYTF. The CDR3 bases are TGCAGTGACACGGGGACACAAGCCAACTATGGCTACACCTTC.

The chain uses TRBV6-1 and TRBJ1-2; no definite D call. The CDR3 is made up of 17 amino acids. Germline assignment: CDR1 MNHNS and CDR2 SASEGT. Trimming shortened V by 5 bases and J by 5 bases, and 24 bases separated the two germline ends. The CDR3: CASSQSRMTRIVYGYTF. Here the CDR3 DNA reads TGTGCCAGCAGTCAAAGCCGGATGACCCGAATAGTTTATGGCTACACCTTC.

In this sample, this clonotype turned up many times. V gene TRBV20-1 combines with J gene TRBJ2-1; 11 nucleotides agree with TRBD2. The CDR3 spans 15 residues. Germline V lookup: CDR1 DFQATT, CDR2 SNEGSKA (reference sequence). V shed 3 bases and J 2 bases; nucleotides not matched to a gene: 3. CDR3 protein: CSARISGRAYNEQFF. Written as DNA, the CDR3 is TGCAGTGCTAGGATTAGCGGGAGGGCCTACAATGAGCAGTTCTTC.

This clonotype was seen ten or more times. The J gene is TRBJ1-1, the V gene TRBV18; tentative D call: TRBD1 (5 bases). The ends were cut back, 8 bases at V and 4 bases at J, with 14 bases in the middle. CDR3 length: 13 amino acids. The germline gives CDR1 KGHSH, CDR2 LQKENI. The CDR3 DNA follows: TGTGCCAGCGGCCCCGGGGGTCCCACTGAAGCTTTCTTT. Its translation is CASGPGGPTEAFF.

This clonotype was recorded at least ten times. The chain joins TRBV13 to TRBJ1-1; D is uncertain. V was clipped by 4 bases and J by 2 bases, with 14 bases between them. Germline CDR1 PRHDT, CDR2 FYEKMQ (reference sequence). The CDR3 has 15 amino acids. The DNA for the CDR3 is TGTGCCAGCAGCTACACAAGGCAGTTAAACACTGAAGCTTTCTTT. It is translated as CASSYTRQLNTEAFF.

This clonotype was detected ten times or more. The chain employs TRBV7-2 and TRBJ2-1; no clear D gene. V lost 1 base and J 14 bases, leaving 15 bases between the germline ends. Looked up from germline, CDR1 is SGHTA and CDR2 is FQGNSA. This CDR3 has 13 amino acids. The DNA of the CDR3 is TGTGCCAGCAGCTTAGGGCCCCCCCGAGCAGAGTTCTTC. It encodes CASSLGPPRAEFF.

The chain has TRBV7-9 and TRBJ1-2; the D is unclear. The CDR3 consists of 13 residues. The germline V gene has CDR1 SEHNR and CDR2 FQNEAQ (reference sequence). Trimming stripped 1 base from V and 5 bases from J, with 8 bases between. CDR3 protein: CASSLGERYGYTF. In DNA form, the CDR3 reads TGTGCCAGCAGCTTAGGGGAGAGGTATGGCTACACCTTC. Complete variable domain (other parts from reference TRBV7-9 and TRBJ1-2): DTGVSQNPRHKITKRGQNVTFRCDPISEHNRLYWYRQTLGQGPEFLTYFQNEAQLEKSRLLSDRFSAERPKGSFSTLEIQRTEQGDSAMYLCASSLGERYGYTFGSGTRLTVV.

The chain carries TRBV19 and TRBJ2-3; 11 bases are a match to TRBD2. The CDR3 runs to 16 residues. J gave up 4 bases and V 6 bases, and 9 bases lay outside the gene matches. From germline, CDR1 is LNHDA and CDR2 SQIVND (reference sequence). CDR3 protein: CASSPTSGKGADTQYF. Here the CDR3 DNA reads TGTGCCAGTAGCCCGACTAGCGGGAAAGGTGCAGATACGCAGTATTTT.

The chain has TRBV2 and TRBJ1-1; no clear D. Trimming shortened V by 9 bases and J by 3 bases, and 17 bases separated the two germline ends. CDR3 length: 14 amino acids. CDR1 and CDR2 from the germline V gene are SNHLY and FYNNEI. CDR3 sequence: CARDANGWHTEAFF. CDR3 bases: TGTGCCAGGGACGCTAATGGTTGGCACACTGAAGCTTTCTTT.

This clonotype appeared many times. This chain connects TRBV30 to TRBJ2-7; no reliable D call. V gave up 2 bases and J gave up 2 bases, with 10 bases separating them. Germline V gene sequence: CDR1 GTSNPN, CDR2 SVGIG (reference sequence). The CDR3 is 13 amino acids. CDR3 protein: CAWSPDKAYEQYF. CDR3 nucleotide sequence: TGTGCCTGGAGTCCCGACAAAGCCTACGAGCAGTACTTC.

This clonotype was observed many times. This chain uses TRBV6-1 with TRBJ1-1; tentatively, D is TRBD1 (5 bases). Germline assignment: CDR1 MNHNS and CDR2 SASEGT. Deletions cut 7 bases from V and 3 bases from J, with 6 bases between. CDR3 length: 11 residues. This chain's CDR3 is CASIGDTEAFF. The CDR3 DNA follows: TGTGCCAGCATAGGGGACACTGAAGCTTTCTTT.

This clonotype showed up many times. The chain couples TRBV30 to TRBJ2-7; 10 nucleotides agree with TRBD2. Germline lookup yields CDR1 GTSNPN and CDR2 SVGIG (reference sequence). After removal of 3 bases from V and 3 bases from J, the junction contained 2 bases not matched to a gene. The CDR3 runs to 13 residues. The CDR3 DNA is TGTGCCTGGAGGGCTAGCGGGAGCTACGAGCAGTACTTC. This encodes CAWRASGSYEQYF.

Note on this clonotype: A much larger clone lies one base from this, so it may be a read error. V gene TRBV20-1 combines with J gene TRBJ2-7; the D call may be TRBD1 or TRBD2 (5 bases each). The CDR3 has 13 residues. The germline V gene has CDR1 DFQATT and CDR2 SNEGSKA (reference sequence). The CDR3 spells CSARANRGYGQYF. The CDR3 coding sequence is TGCAGTGCTAGAGCAAACCGGGGCTACGGGCAGTACTTC.

This clonotype was counted at least ten times. CDR3 DNA: TGTGCCAGCAGCGTCAACGCCGGGACAGGCCGCCGTGGCTACACCTTC. This encodes CASSVNAGTGRRGYTF. This rearrangement joins TRBV7-9 to TRBJ1-2, with TRBD1 matching over 8 bases. Per the germline V gene, CDR1 is SEHNR and CDR2 is FQNEAQ (reference sequence). V dropped 5 bases and J dropped 7; count of bases not matched to a gene: 15. The CDR3 is 16 amino acids.

This clonotype came up a few times. The V call is TRBV9, the J call TRBJ2-1; 10 bases are shared with TRBD2. Germline V gene data show CDR1 as SGDLS and CDR2 as YYNGEE. V was clipped by 3 bases and J by 10 bases; unmatched bases: 7. The CDR3 spans 14 residues. The CDR3 DNA reads TGTGCCAGCAGCGATCCTAGCGGGAGTAAGGAGCAGTTCTTC. This codes for CASSDPSGSKEQFF.

This clonotype was found many times. The chain is built from TRBV5-8 and TRBJ1-2; no clear D gene. V lost 2 bases and J 3 bases, leaving 14 bases between the germline ends. Germline CDR1 is SGHTS and CDR2 is YDEGEE. The CDR3 is 15 amino acids. The CDR3 DNA reads as TGTGCCAGCAGCTTTCTTTCCGAAGTGGACTATGGCTACACCTTC. The encoded protein is CASSFLSEVDYGYTF.

This clonotype was observed many times. The V call is TRBV7-2, the J call TRBJ2-1; the D gene could be TRBD1 or TRBD2 (5 bases each). This CDR3 has 14 residues. Trimming left V 0 bases short and J 5 bases short, with 8 bases between. Germline CDR1 and CDR2: SGHTA and FQGNSA. For the CDR3, the DNA is TGTGCCAGCAGCTTAGCGGGACGGCACAATGAGCAGTTCTTC. Translated, it gives CASSLAGRHNEQFF.

This clonotype was detected ten times or more. The chain links TRBV25-1 to TRBJ1-3; 8 bases map to TRBD1. CDR3 length: 16 amino acids. CDR1 and CDR2 from the germline V gene are MGHDK and SYGVNS. Unmatched junction bases numbered 3, after V lost 1 base and J lost 1 base. The CDR3 region is CASSESGTGSGNTIYF. CDR3 sequence (DNA): TGTGCCAGCAGTGAATCCGGGACAGGTTCTGGAAACACCATATATTTT.

This clonotype was seen repeatedly, ten times or more. The chain has TRBV11-2 and TRBJ2-5; 8 positions agree with TRBD2. CDR1 is SGHAT and CDR2 is FQNNGV in the germline V gene. This CDR3 spans 17 amino acids. The ends lost 0 bases at V and 7 bases at J; junction bases unmatched: 13. In nucleotides, the CDR3 is TGTGCCAGCAGCTTAGATCTTGTAGCGGGGCGAATGGGGACCCAGTACTTC. It codes for CASSLDLVAGRMGTQYF.

This clonotype was counted many times. This rearrangement joins TRBV10-1 to TRBJ2-1; D remains ambiguous. The CDR3 contains 13 residues. The V gene lost 7 bases and the J gene lost 7 bases, with 14 bases spanning the gap. From germline, CDR1 is WNHNN and CDR2 SYGVQD (reference sequence). In DNA, the CDR3 is TGCGCCAGCATCCCGGGCCATTGGAATGAGCAGTTCTTC. Protein sequence: CASIPGHWNEQFF.